One and the same sample provided the 11 T cell receptor beta chains below, sequenced in a study of OX40 agonist ivuxolimab in advanced cancers. Repertoires were generated with immunoSEQ multiplex PCR, while TCRdb's copy carries only in-frame clones and drops some. Among approximately 80,000 clones listed, around 91% were seen once. The sequences come from CD4+ or CD8+ T cells sorted from blood, collected in a trial of the OX40 agonist ivuxolimab. Every receptor here comes from an adult with an advanced solid tumor such as melanoma, head and neck, liver or kidney cancer.

V gene TRBV2 combines with J gene TRBJ2-2; TRBD1 matches at 7 bases. J gave up 7 bases and V 5 bases, and 4 bases lay outside the gene matches. CDR3 length: 13 amino acids. Germline V lookup: CDR1 SNHLY, CDR2 FYNNEI. This chain's CDR3 is CASSTQGYGELFF. The CDR3, as DNA: TGTGCCAGCAGTACACAGGGGTACGGGGAGCTGTTTTTT.

This chain connects TRBV19 to TRBJ2-5, with D perhaps TRBD1 or TRBD2 (6 bases each). The CDR3 runs 19 residues. CDR1 is LNHDA, CDR2 SQIVND, per germline (reference sequence). Trimming removed 10 bases at V and 2 bases at J, with 32 bases between. CDR3 protein: CATLRPGQRAGARQETQYF. As DNA, the CDR3 is TGTGCCACCCTCCGCCCGGGGCAGCGGGCAGGGGCAAGGCAAGAGACCCAGTACTTC. Together with reference TRBV19 and TRBJ2-5, the CDR3 gives the full variable domain: DGGITQSPKYLFRKEGQNVTLSCEQNLNHDAMYWYRQDPGQGLRLIYYSQIVNDFQKGDIAEGYSVSREKKESFPLTVTSAQKNPTAFYLCATLRPGQRAGARQETQYFGPGTRLLVL.

The chain employs TRBV7-3 and TRBJ2-3, with 11 bases identical to TRBD2. The CDR3 loop spans 16 amino acids. Looked up from germline, CDR1 is SGHTA and CDR2 is FQGTGA. V lost 4 bases to trimming and J lost 0 bases; unmatched junction nucleotides: 3. The CDR3 reads CASSYSGGVSTDTQYF. As DNA, the CDR3 is TGTGCCAGCAGCTATAGCGGGGGGGTAAGCACAGATACGCAGTATTTT.

The chain has TRBV29-1 and TRBJ2-5; D is possibly TRBD1 (6 bases). Germline CDR1 reads SQVTM; CDR2 reads ANQGSEA. V lost 8 bases to trimming and J lost 5 bases, with 15 bases between them. The CDR3 covers 12 residues. Here the CDR3 reads CSFRGGGETQYF. CDR3 nucleotide sequence: TGCAGCTTCAGGGGTGGGGGCGAGACCCAGTACTTC.

The chain carries TRBV7-9 and TRBJ1-4; D possibly corresponds to TRBD1 (6 bases). The CDR3 sequence is 15 residues long. Germline V gene data show CDR1 as SEHNR and CDR2 as FQNEAQ (reference sequence). V dropped 2 bases and J dropped 7 bases, with 14 bases sitting between them. The CDR3 sequence: CASSLWTVGIEKLFF. The CDR3 DNA is TGTGCCAGCAGCTTATGGACAGTCGGAATTGAAAAACTGTTTTTT.

The chain combines TRBV6-6 with TRBJ1-1; 8 positions match TRBD1. The CDR3 is 14 residues long. The germline CDR1 and CDR2 sequences are MNHNY and SVGAGI (reference sequence). J was trimmed by 4 bases and V by 5 bases; bases with no gene match: 6. CDR3 loop: CASSQTGGSTEAFF. The CDR3 DNA follows: TGTGCCAGCAGTCAAACAGGGGGGAGCACTGAAGCTTTCTTT.

This sequence joins TRBV19 and TRBJ2-6; D gene unclear. This CDR3 region has 15 residues. Germline CDR1 LNHDA, CDR2 SQIVND (reference sequence). V was trimmed by 1 base and J by 2 bases, leaving 6 bases between them. Here the CDR3 reads CASSIGAAGANVLTF. The CDR3 region has the DNA TGTGCCAGTAGTATAGGGGCTGCTGGGGCCAACGTCCTGACTTTC. The whole variable domain, remainder taken from reference TRBV19 and TRBJ2-6, is DGGITQSPKYLFRKEGQNVTLSCEQNLNHDAMYWYRQDPGQGLRLIYYSQIVNDFQKGDIAEGYSVSREKKESFPLTVTSAQKNPTAFYLCASSIGAAGANVLTFGAGSRLTVL.

The V call is TRBV5-4, the J call TRBJ1-6; D ambiguous. The V end lost 7 bases, the J end lost 6 bases, and 11 bases lay between the germline ends. CDR1 and CDR2 from the germline V gene are SGHNT and YYREEE (reference sequence). The CDR3 length is 13 residues. The CDR3 DNA reads as TGTGCCAGCCGACGGGAGGGTAATTCACCCCTCCACTTT. Its protein product is CASRREGNSPLHF. Filled out from reference TRBV5-4 and TRBJ1-6, the complete variable domain reads ETGVTQSPTHLIKTRGQQVTLRCSSQSGHNTVSWYQQALGQGPQFIFQYYREEENGRGNFPPRFSGLQFPNYSSELNVNALELDDSALYLCASRREGNSPLHFGNGTRLTVT.

The chain couples TRBV10-3 to TRBJ1-4; D unclear. V was cut by 2 bases and J by 7 bases, with 5 bases left in between. CDR1 ENHRY and CDR2 SYGVKD come from the germline V gene. The CDR3 consists of 12 residues. CDR3 coding DNA: TGTGCCATCAGTGAGCAGAGTGAAAAACTGTTTTTT. Amino acids: CAISEQSEKLFF.

J is TRBJ1-1 and V is TRBV7-9; D remains unclear. CDR3 length: 13 residues. Germline V gives CDR1 SEHNR, CDR2 FQNEAQ (reference sequence). Trimming removed 5 bases at V and 0 bases at J, with 7 bases between. This chain's CDR3 is CASSPPLNTEAFF. The CDR3 nucleotides read TGTGCCAGCAGCCCTCCCTTGAACACTGAAGCTTTCTTT.

The chain links TRBV7-2 to TRBJ1-1, with 7 positions matching TRBD1. Trimming cost V 4 bases and J 4 bases; bases outside gene matches: 3. The CDR3 is made up of 13 amino acids. Germline V CDR1 and CDR2: SGHTA, FQGNSA. The DNA for the CDR3 is TGTGCCAGCAGCTCGTCAGGGGGCACTGAAGCTTTCTTT. Amino acids: CASSSSGGTEAFF. Filled out from reference TRBV7-2 and TRBJ1-1, the complete variable domain reads GAGVSQSPSNKVTEKGKDVELRCDPISGHTALYWYRQSLGQGLEFLIYFQGNSAPDKSGLPSDRFSAERTGGSVSTLTIQRTQQEDSAVYLCASSSSGGTEAFFGQGTRLTVV.